The sequence of this T cell receptor beta chain was determined in a study of blood T cell repertoires in COVID-19. Background on the study: The study drew acute and convalescent COVID-19 samples from the United States, Italy and Spain. PBMCs, B-cell-depleted T cells, or T cells were the source of the cDNA or gDNA that made up the material.

Authors' methods: Using reference gene primer amplification, nucleated cell counts were estimated. The assay was immunoSEQ multiplex PCR, and TCRdb's table has in-frame clones only and misses some. That table furnishes V, J and clone size, whereas the DNA furnished D and trimming. This table has under 250,000 clones, about 79% appearing once. The CDR3 sequence is 13 residues long. After removal of 4 bases from V and 4 bases from J, the junction contained 1 base not matched to a gene. The germline CDR1 and CDR2 sequences are MNHEY and SMNVEV (reference sequence). The sequenced material came from peripheral blood. The chain couples TRBV27 to TRBJ2-7; TRBD1 matches at 10 bases. The receptor was isolated from a man in his forties or fifties with active or convalescent COVID-19. The CDR3 bases are TGTGCCAGCAGTTGGGACAGGGGTTACGAGCAGTACTTC. Amino acids: CASSWDRGYEQYF.